This T cell receptor (beta chain) was captured by sequencing in a study of OX40 agonist ivuxolimab in advanced cancers. The data were produced by immunoSEQ multiplex PCR, yet TCRdb's version contains in-frame clones alone and is incomplete. The data hold 90,000 or so clones, with about 91% observed a single time. The CDR3 runs 15 residues. Germline CDR1 and CDR2: MDHEN and SYDVKM. V was shortened by 5 bases and J by 6 bases, with 18 bases between the two germline ends. This material consisted of CD4+ or CD8+ T cells sorted from blood, taken in a trial of the OX40 agonist ivuxolimab. This TCR was sampled from an adult with an advanced solid tumor such as melanoma, head and neck, liver or kidney cancer. The chain joins TRBV28 to TRBJ2-3; weak D call: TRBD1 (6 bases). CDR3 sequence: CASSTYQGPTDTQYF. CDR3 DNA sequence: TGTGCCAGCAGTACCTATCAGGGGCCTACGGATACGCAGTATTTT.